This T cell receptor (beta chain) was retrieved from a study of identifying expanded T cells in peripheral blood. Assay: immunoSEQ multiplex PCR; the TCRdb copy retains only in-frame clones and omits some. This sample has 50,000 to 60,000 clones, with over 80% found just once. The CDR3 totals 17 residues. V lost 1 base and J 6 bases, leaving 22 bases between the germline ends. Germline-derived CDR1 and CDR2 are SGHTS and YDEGEE. Sequencing was done on a sample of blood. The sequence was obtained from a person aged 18 to 75 in good health. V and J are TRBV5-8 and TRBJ1-2; D is uncertain. In DNA, the CDR3 is TGTGCCAGCAGCTTGCTGGGCTTAGGAAATTGGTTTGATGGCTACACCTTC. This gives the protein CASSLLGLGNWFDGYTF.